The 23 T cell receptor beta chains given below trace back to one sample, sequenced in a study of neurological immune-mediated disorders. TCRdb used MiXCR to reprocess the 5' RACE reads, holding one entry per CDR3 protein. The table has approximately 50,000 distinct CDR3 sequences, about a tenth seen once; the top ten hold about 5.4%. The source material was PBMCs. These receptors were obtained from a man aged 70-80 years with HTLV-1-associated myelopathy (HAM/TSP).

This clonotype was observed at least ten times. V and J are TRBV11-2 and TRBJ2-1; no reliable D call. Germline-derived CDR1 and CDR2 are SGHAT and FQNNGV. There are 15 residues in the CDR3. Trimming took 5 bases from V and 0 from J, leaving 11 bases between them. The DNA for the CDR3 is TGTGCCAGCAGCAAAGGAGTAACCTCCTACAATGAGCAGTTCTTC. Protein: CASSKGVTSYNEQFF.

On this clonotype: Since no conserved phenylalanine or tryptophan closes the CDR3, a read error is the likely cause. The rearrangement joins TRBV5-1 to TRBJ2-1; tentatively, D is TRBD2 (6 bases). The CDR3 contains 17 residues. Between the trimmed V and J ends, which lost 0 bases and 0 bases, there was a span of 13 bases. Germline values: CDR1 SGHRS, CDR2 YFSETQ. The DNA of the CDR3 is TGCGCCAGCAGCTTGGGTCTAGCGACAAGCTCCTACAATGAGCAGTTCTAC. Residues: CASSLGLATSSYNEQFY.

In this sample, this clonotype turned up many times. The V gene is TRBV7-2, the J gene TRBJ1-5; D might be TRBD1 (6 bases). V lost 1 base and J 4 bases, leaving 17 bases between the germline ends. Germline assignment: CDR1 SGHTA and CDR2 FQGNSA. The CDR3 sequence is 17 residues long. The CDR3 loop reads CASSLGAGPQGNQPQHF. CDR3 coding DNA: TGTGCCAGCAGCTTAGGGGCCGGGCCCCAGGGGAATCAGCCCCAGCATTTT. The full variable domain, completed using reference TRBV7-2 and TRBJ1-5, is GAGVSQSPSNKVTEKGKDVELRCDPISGHTALYWYRQSLGQGLEFLIYFQGNSAPDKSGLPSDRFSAERTGGSVSTLTIQRTQQEDSAVYLCASSLGAGPQGNQPQHFGDGTRLSIL.

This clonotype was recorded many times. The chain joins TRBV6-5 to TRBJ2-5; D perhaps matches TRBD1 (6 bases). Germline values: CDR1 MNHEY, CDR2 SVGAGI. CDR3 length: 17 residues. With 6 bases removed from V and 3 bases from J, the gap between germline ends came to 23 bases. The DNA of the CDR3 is TGTGCCAGCAGCTACGAGTTCCGCCCTTACAGGGAAGAGACCCAGTACTTC. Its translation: CASSYEFRPYREETQYF.

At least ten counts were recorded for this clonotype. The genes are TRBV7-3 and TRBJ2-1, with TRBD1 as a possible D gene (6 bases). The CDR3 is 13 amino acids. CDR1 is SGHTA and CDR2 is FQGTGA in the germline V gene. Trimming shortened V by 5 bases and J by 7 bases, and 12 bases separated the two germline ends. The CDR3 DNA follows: TGTGCCAGCAGCACGGACAGATGGAATGAGCAGTTCTTC. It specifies CASSTDRWNEQFF. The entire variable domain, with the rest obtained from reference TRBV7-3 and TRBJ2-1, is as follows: GAGVSQTPSNKVTEKGKYVELRCDPISGHTALYWYRQSLGQGPEFLIYFQGTGAADDSGLPNDRFFAVRPEGSVSTLKIQRTERGDSAVYLCASSTDRWNEQFFGPGTRLTVL.

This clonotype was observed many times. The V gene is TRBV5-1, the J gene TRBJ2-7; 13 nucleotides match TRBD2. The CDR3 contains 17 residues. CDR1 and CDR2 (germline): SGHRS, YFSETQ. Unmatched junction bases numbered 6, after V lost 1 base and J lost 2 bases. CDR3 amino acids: CASSLNAGTSGTYEQYF. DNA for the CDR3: TGCGCCAGCAGCTTGAATGCAGGGACTAGCGGGACCTACGAGCAGTACTTC. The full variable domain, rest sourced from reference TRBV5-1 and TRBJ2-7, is KAGVTQTPRYLIKTRGQQVTLSCSPISGHRSVSWYQQTPGQGLQFLFEYFSETQRNKGNFPGRFSGRQFSNSRSEMNVSTLELGDSALYLCASSLNAGTSGTYEQYFGPGTRLTVT.

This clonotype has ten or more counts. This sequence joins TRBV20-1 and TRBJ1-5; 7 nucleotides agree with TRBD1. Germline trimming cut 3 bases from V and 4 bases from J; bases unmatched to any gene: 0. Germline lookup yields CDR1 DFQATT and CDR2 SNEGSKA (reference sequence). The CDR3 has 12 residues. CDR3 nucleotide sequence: TGCAGTGCTAGGACAGGGAATCAGCCCCAGCATTTT. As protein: CSARTGNQPQHF.

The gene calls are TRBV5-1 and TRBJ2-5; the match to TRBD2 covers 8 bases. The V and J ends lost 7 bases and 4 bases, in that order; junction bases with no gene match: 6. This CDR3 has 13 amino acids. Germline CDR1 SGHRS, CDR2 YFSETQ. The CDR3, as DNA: TGCGCCAGCCCCAGCGGGAGAGGAGAGACCCAGTACTTC. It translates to CASPSGRGETQYF.

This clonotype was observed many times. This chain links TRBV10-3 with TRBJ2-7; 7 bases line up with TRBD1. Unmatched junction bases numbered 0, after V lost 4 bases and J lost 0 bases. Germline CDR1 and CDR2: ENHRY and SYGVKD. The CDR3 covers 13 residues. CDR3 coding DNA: TGTGCCATCAGTGGACAGGGCTCCTACGAGCAGTACTTC. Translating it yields CAISGQGSYEQYF.

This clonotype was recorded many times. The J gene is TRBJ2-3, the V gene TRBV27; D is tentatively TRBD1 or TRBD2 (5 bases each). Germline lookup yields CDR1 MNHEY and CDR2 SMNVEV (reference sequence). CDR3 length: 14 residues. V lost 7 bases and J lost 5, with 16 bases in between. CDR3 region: CASTTGLRGDTQYF. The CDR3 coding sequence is TGTGCCAGCACCACGGGGCTAAGGGGAGATACGCAGTATTTT.

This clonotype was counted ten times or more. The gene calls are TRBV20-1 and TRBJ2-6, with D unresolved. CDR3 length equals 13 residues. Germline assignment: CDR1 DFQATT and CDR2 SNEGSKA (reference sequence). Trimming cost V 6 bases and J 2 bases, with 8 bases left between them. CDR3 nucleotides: TGCAGTGCGCCCTCGCCTGGGGCCAACGTCCTGACTTTC. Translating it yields CSAPSPGANVLTF.

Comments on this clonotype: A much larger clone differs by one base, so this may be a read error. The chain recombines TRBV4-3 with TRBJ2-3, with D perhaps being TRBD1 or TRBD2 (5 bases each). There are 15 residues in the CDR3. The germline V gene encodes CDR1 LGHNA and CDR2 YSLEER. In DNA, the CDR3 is TGCGCCAGCAGCCGGGGGATAATCGGCGCAGATACGCAGTTTTTT. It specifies CASSRGIIGADTQFF.

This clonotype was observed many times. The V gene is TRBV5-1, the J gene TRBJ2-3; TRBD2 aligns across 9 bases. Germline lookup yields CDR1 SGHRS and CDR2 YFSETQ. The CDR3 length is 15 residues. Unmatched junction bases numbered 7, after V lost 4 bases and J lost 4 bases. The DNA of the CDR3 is TGCGCCAGCAGCCTCGTAGCGGGAGCTGCAGATACGCAGTATTTT. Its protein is CASSLVAGAADTQYF. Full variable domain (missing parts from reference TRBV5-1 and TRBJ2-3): KAGVTQTPRYLIKTRGQQVTLSCSPISGHRSVSWYQQTPGQGLQFLFEYFSETQRNKGNFPGRFSGRQFSNSRSEMNVSTLELGDSALYLCASSLVAGAADTQYFGPGTRLTVL.

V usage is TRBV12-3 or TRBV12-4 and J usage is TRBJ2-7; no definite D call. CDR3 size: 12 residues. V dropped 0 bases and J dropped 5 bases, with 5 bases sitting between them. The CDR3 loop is CASSLAVHEQYF. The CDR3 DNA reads TGTGCCAGCAGTTTAGCGGTCCACGAGCAGTACTTC.

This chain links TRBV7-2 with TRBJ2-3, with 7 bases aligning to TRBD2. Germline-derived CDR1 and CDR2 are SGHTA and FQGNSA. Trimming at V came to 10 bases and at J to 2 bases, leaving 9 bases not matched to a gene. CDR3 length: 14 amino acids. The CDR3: CAISPTSFTDTQYF. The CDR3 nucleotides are TGTGCCATTAGCCCGACTAGCTTCACAGATACGCAGTATTTT.

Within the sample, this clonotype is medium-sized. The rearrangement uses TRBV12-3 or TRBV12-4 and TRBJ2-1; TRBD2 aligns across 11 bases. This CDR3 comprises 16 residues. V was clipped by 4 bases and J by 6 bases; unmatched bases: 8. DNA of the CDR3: TGTGCCAGCAGTTCGGCTAGCGGGAGGATTCTCAATGAGCAGTTCTTC. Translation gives CASSSASGRILNEQFF.

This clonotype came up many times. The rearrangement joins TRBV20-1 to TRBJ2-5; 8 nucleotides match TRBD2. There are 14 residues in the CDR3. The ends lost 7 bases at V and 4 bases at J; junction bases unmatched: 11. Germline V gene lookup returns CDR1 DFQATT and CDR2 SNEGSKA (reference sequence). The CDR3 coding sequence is TGCAGTGTTCCGAGGCGGCGGGGGGTAGAGACCCAGTACTTC. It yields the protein CSVPRRRGVETQYF.

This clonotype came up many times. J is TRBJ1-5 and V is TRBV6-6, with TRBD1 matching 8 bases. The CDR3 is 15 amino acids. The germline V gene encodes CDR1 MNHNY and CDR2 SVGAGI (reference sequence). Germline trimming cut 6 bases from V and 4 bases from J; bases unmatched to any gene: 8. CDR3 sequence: CASSNGQGGNQPQHF. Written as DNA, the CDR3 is TGTGCCAGCAGCAACGGACAGGGAGGGAATCAGCCCCAGCATTTT.

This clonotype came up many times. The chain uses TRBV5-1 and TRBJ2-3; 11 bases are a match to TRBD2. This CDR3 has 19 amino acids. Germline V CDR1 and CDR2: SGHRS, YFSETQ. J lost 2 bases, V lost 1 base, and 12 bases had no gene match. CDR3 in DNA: TGCGCCAGCAGCTTGTCCGCAGGGGGACTAGCGGAATTCACAGATACGCAGTATTTT. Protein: CASSLSAGGLAEFTDTQYF.

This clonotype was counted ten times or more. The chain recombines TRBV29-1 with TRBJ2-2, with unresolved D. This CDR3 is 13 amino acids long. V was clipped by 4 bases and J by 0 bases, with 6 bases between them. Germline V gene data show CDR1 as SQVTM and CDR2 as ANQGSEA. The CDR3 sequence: CSVGQTNTGELFF. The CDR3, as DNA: TGCAGCGTTGGGCAAACGAACACCGGGGAGCTGTTTTTT.

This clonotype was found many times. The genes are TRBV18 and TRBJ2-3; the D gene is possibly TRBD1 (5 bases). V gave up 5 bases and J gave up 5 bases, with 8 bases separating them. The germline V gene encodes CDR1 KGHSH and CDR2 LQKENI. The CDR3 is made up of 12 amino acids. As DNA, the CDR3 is TGTGCCAGCTCATCCCAGGGAGATACGCAGTATTTT. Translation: CASSSQGDTQYF. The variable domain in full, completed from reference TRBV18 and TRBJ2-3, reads NAGVMQNPRHLVRRRGQEARLRCSPMKGHSHVYWYRQLPEEGLKFMVYLQKENIIDESGMPKERFSAEFPKEGPSILRIQQVVRGDSAAYFCASSSQGDTQYFGPGTRLTVL.

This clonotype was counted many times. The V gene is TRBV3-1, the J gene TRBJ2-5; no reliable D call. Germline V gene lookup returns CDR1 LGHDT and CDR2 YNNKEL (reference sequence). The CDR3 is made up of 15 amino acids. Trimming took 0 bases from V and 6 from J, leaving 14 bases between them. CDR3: CASSQDRQIRKTQYF. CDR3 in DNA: TGTGCCAGCAGCCAAGACAGGCAGATCCGGAAGACCCAGTACTTC.

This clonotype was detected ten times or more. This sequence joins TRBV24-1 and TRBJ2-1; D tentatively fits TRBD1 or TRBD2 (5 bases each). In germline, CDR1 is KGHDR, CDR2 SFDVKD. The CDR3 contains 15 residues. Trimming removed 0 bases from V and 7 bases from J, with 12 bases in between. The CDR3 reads CATSDLRDQGNEQFF. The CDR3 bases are TGTGCCACCAGTGATTTGCGGGACCAAGGGAATGAGCAGTTCTTC.